The 18 T cell receptor beta chains presented below share a single source sample, sequenced in a study of blood T cells in healthy people across ages. The authors ran a second PCR of 7 to 11 cycles using a sample-barcoded 5' primer and a J-beta primer mix. TCRdb itself ran the 5' RACE reads through MiXCR, one entry per CDR3 protein. The repertoire has around 1,500,000 distinct CDR3 sequences, about 40% of them found once; the top ten carry 7.9%. Input material: blood. The receptors stem from a woman aged 18-29 years in good health.

This chain connects TRBV6-5 to TRBJ2-7, with 11 bases that match TRBD2. V lost 5 bases and J lost 4; bases outside the gene matches: 10. The CDR3 has 16 amino acids. In germline, CDR1 is MNHEY, CDR2 SVGAGI. The CDR3 bases are TGTGCCAGCAGTCATTCCTCCGGGACTAGCGGTTACGAGCAGTACTTC. Encoded protein: CASSHSSGTSGYEQYF.

V usage is TRBV5-5 and J usage is TRBJ1-2, with D tentatively TRBD1 (6 bases). V was shortened by 2 bases and J by 5 bases, with 16 bases between the two germline ends. Germline V CDR1 and CDR2: SGHKS, YYEKEE (reference sequence). There are 15 residues in the CDR3. CDR3 sequence: CASSFHTDRSYGYTF. CDR3 sequence (DNA): TGTGCCAGCAGCTTCCATACGGACAGATCTTATGGCTACACCTTC.

The V gene is TRBV7-6, the J gene TRBJ2-7, with TRBD1 as a possible D gene (5 bases). The ends were cut back, 2 bases at V and 0 bases at J, with 11 bases in the middle. The CDR3 is 15 amino acids. Germline loops: CDR1 SGHVS, CDR2 FNYEAQ. The CDR3: CASSLMQGISYEQYF. In DNA form, the CDR3 reads TGTGCCAGCAGCTTAATGCAGGGTATCTCCTACGAGCAGTACTTC.

The rearrangement links TRBV15 to TRBJ1-2; TRBD1 might be the D (6 bases). Germline V gene sequence: CDR1 LNHNV, CDR2 YYDKDF (reference sequence). Trimming cost V 0 bases and J 6 bases, with 11 bases left between them. The CDR3 has 14 residues. Here the CDR3 reads CATSRDSGVDGYTF. CDR3 coding DNA: TGTGCCACCAGCAGAGATTCAGGGGTGGATGGCTACACCTTC.

Regarding this clonotype: A much larger clonotype is one base distant, so this may be a read error. The V gene is TRBV7-6, the J gene TRBJ1-1, with 7 bases lining up with TRBD1. Germline CDR1 SGHVS, CDR2 FNYEAQ. Unmatched junction bases numbered 10, after V lost 6 bases and J lost 9 bases. The CDR3 runs 13 residues. CDR3 protein: CASRPTGDRQAFF. The CDR3 coding sequence is TGTGCCAGCAGACCTACAGGGGACCGGCAAGCTTTCTTT. Supplemented by reference TRBV7-6 and TRBJ1-1, the full variable domain reads GAGVSQSPRYKVTKRGQDVALRCDPISGHVSLYWYRQALGQGPEFLTYFNYEAQQDKSGLPNDRFSAERPEGSISTLTIQRTEQRDSAMYRCASRPTGDRQAFFGQGTRLTVV.

The chain uses TRBV20-1 and TRBJ2-3, with 15 bases identical to TRBD2. There are 18 residues in the CDR3. Germline trimming cut 3 bases from V and 1 base from J; bases unmatched to any gene: 8. Germline CDR1 and CDR2: DFQATT and SNEGSKA (reference sequence). The CDR3 region has the DNA TGCAGTGCTAGGGATCTGGGACTAGCGGGAGGCGGCACAGATACGCAGTATTTT. Its protein product is CSARDLGLAGGGTDTQYF.

The rearrangement links TRBV6-1 to TRBJ2-7; 7 bases agree with TRBD1. Germline V CDR1 and CDR2: MNHNS, SASEGT. V lost 1 base and J lost 3; bases outside the gene matches: 9. This CDR3 region has 16 residues. The CDR3 loop is CASSEVLRTGNYEQYF. The DNA for the CDR3 is TGTGCCAGCAGTGAAGTCTTAAGGACAGGTAACTACGAGCAGTACTTC.

This chain links TRBV5-1 with TRBJ1-1; TRBD1 might be the D (6 bases). The germline V gene has CDR1 SGHRS and CDR2 YFSETQ. V lost 4 bases and J 6 bases, leaving 16 bases between the germline ends. CDR3 length: 14 residues. The CDR3 sequence: CASSVQGGDAEAFF. The CDR3 DNA follows: TGCGCCAGCAGCGTACAGGGAGGGGACGCTGAAGCTTTCTTT.

The chain combines TRBV30 with TRBJ1-2; 7 nucleotides align to TRBD1. V shed 5 bases, J shed 4 bases, and the junction held 7 bases outside the gene matches. Germline-derived CDR1 and CDR2 are GTSNPN and SVGIG (reference sequence). This CDR3 is built from 13 residues. In nucleotides, the CDR3 is TGTGCCTGGGGAACAGGGGACGTCTATGGCTACACCTTC. Translated, it gives CAWGTGDVYGYTF.

Only one count was recorded for this clonotype. The gene calls are TRBV7-2 and TRBJ2-1; the D is unclear. The end of the DNA aligns better with TRBJ2-7, so the J call may be wrong. Germline-derived CDR1 and CDR2 are SGHTA and FQGNSA. This CDR3 has 15 residues. The CDR3 DNA is TGTGCCAGCCTAGACCGGGCGAGCTCCTACAATGAGCAGTACTTC. Translation gives CASLDRASSYNEQYF.

The chain joins TRBV4-2 to TRBJ1-4; weak D call: TRBD1 (5 bases). V gave up 0 bases and J gave up 7 bases, with 6 bases separating them. CDR3 length: 13 residues. Looked up from germline, CDR1 is LGHNA and CDR2 is YNFKEQ. The CDR3 is CASSQETAEKLFF. CDR3 in DNA: TGTGCCAGCAGCCAAGAGACAGCTGAAAAACTGTTTTTT.

The rearrangement links TRBV14 to TRBJ2-3, with D possibly being TRBD1 (5 bases). CDR3 length: 15 residues. V dropped 3 bases and J dropped 2 bases, with 12 bases sitting between them. Germline V gives CDR1 SGHDN, CDR2 FVKESK. The CDR3 DNA is TGTGCCAGCAGCCAGAGGACACCTCTCACAGATACGCAGTATTTT. It is translated as CASSQRTPLTDTQYF. Complete variable domain (other parts from reference TRBV14 and TRBJ2-3): EAGVTQFPSHSVIEKGQTVTLRCDPISGHDNLYWYRRVMGKEIKFLLHFVKESKQDESGMPNNRFLAERTGGTYSTLKVQPAELEDSGVYFCASSQRTPLTDTQYFGPGTRLTVL.

The chain combines TRBV15 with TRBJ1-1; 9 positions agree with TRBD1. The trim removed 6 bases at V and 1 base at J, leaving 15 bases unmatched. There are 18 residues in the CDR3. The germline gives CDR1 LNHNV, CDR2 YYDKDF (reference sequence). The CDR3 DNA sequence: TGTGCCACCAGGAGACATACCGGGACAGGGTGGACGAACACTGAAGCTTTCTTT. Translating gives CATRRHTGTGWTNTEAFF.

This clonotype is a singleton in its sample. One junction end does not reproduce the germline sequence, and a read error may be involved. This rearrangement joins TRBV12-3 or TRBV12-4 to TRBJ2-3; D is uncertain. The CDR3 has 17 residues. The CDR3 DNA is TGTGCCGGCAGTCCCCAATGGCCTCTCCGGGGCACAGATACGCAGTATTTT. This encodes CAGSPQWPLRGTDTQYF.

This clonotype appeared a single time. V and J are TRBV5-1 and TRBJ2-7; D gene uncertain. The CDR3 runs 14 residues. Germline CDR1 is SGHRS and CDR2 is YFSETQ. Trimming left V 0 bases short and J 4 bases short, with 11 bases between. Here the CDR3 DNA reads TGCGCCAGCAGCTTGGATAGGGAAAGGTACGAGCAGTACTTC. Protein: CASSLDRERYEQYF.

This chain joins TRBV7-9 and TRBJ2-5; no reliable D call. V lost 0 bases to trimming and J lost 5 bases, with 10 bases between them. The germline gives CDR1 SEHNR, CDR2 FQNEAQ (reference sequence). The length of the CDR3 is 14 residues. The DNA of the CDR3 is TGTGCCAGCAGCTTAGCGGTTGGTCGCGAGACCCAGTACTTC. It is translated as CASSLAVGRETQYF. The full variable domain, completed using reference TRBV7-9 and TRBJ2-5, is DTGVSQNPRHKITKRGQNVTFRCDPISEHNRLYWYRQTLGQGPEFLTYFQNEAQLEKSRLLSDRFSAERPKGSFSTLEIQRTEQGDSAMYLCASSLAVGRETQYFGPGTRLLVL.

This clonotype came up a few times. One end of the junction varies from germline; a read error may be responsible. The V call is TRBV5-1, the J call TRBJ2-2; D is unclear. Germline V gene lookup returns CDR1 SGHRS and CDR2 YFSETQ. The CDR3 sequence is 14 residues long. The CDR3 reads CASSVGPNTGELFF. The DNA for the CDR3 is TGTGCCAGCAGCGTAGGTCCGAACACCGGGGAGCTGTTTTTT.

This clonotype was picked up a small number of times. The rearrangement links TRBV11-1 to TRBJ2-3; D possibly corresponds to TRBD2 (6 bases). Trimming left V 2 bases short and J 4 bases short, with 10 bases between. CDR3 length equals 14 residues. Germline V lookup: CDR1 SGHAT, CDR2 FQDESV (reference sequence). DNA for the CDR3: TGTGCCAGCAGCTTAAGCGGGTTCGCAGATACGCAGTATTTT. Protein: CASSLSGFADTQYF.